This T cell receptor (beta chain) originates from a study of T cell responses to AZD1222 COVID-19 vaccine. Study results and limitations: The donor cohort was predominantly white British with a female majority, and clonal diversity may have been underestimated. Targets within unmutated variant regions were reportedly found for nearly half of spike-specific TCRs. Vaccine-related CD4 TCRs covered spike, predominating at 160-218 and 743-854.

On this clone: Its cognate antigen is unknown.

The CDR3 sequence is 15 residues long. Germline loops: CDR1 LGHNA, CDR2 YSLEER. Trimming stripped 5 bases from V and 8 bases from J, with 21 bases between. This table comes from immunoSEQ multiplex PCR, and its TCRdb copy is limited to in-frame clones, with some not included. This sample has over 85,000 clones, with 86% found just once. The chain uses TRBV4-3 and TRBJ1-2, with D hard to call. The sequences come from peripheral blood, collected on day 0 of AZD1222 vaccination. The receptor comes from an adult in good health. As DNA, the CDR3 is TGCGCCAGCAGCTCACACCGGGCAGGTCAAGCCGGCTACACCTTC. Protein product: CASSSHRAGQAGYTF.